The 2 T cell receptor beta chains listed next were all sequenced from one sample in a study of cytomegalovirus exposure and HLA in healthy donors. PCR used 60 Vbeta primers and 13 Jbeta primers. Sequencing used immunoSEQ multiplex PCR; TCRdb keeps in-frame clones, though not all of them. The data show under 130,000 clones, roughly 78% seen once. Sequenced sample: PBMCs. These receptors all come from a woman between 40 and 55 years old in good health and CMV-seronegative.

This clone has a handful of counts. The V call is TRBV7-2, the J call TRBJ1-2; 7 nucleotides match TRBD1. The germline CDR1 and CDR2 sequences are SGHTA and FQGNSA. The CDR3 runs 15 residues. V trimming: 5 bases; J trimming: 4 bases; junction bases outside the gene matches: 10. CDR3 nucleotide sequence: TGTGCCAGCAGCAAGGAAGGGACAGCTCGCTATGGCTACACCTTC. Amino acid sequence: CASSKEGTARYGYTF.

This clone was counted a few times. The rearrangement links TRBV6-5 to TRBJ1-5; maybe TRBD1 (5 bases). Trimming cost V 2 bases and J 4 bases, with 15 bases left between them. Germline-derived CDR1 and CDR2 are MNHEY and SVGAGI. The CDR3 has 16 amino acids. CDR3 coding DNA: TGTGCCAGCAGTTACGGTACTCCAGGGCGAAATCAGCCCCAGCATTTT. Encoded protein: CASSYGTPGRNQPQHF.